This is a list of T cell receptor beta chains from one sample in a study of T cells in localized non-small cell lung cancer. Assay used: immunoSEQ multiplex PCR; TCRdb lists only in-frame clones, some missing. The sample records about 17,000 clones, around 90% being singletons. The material was peripheral blood mononuclear cells, obtained before any cancer treatment. The receptor set was obtained from a woman aged 40 to 75 with stage III lung adenocarcinoma. Both conserved end residues are part of each CDR3. D genes are given only for firm matches. Not all rows give a size; the values are once, few, many and, for expanded clones, a class.

d_call	v_call	clone_size	j_call	cdr3_aa	cdr3_nt
TRBD2	TRBV5-1	.	TRBJ2-3	CASRGRLAGSTDTQYF	TGCGCCAGCAGGGGAAGACTAGCAGGGAGCACAGATACGCAGTATTTT
TRBD2	TRBV14	once	TRBJ2-1	CASSQVPSGRAGGEQFF	TGTGCCAGCAGCCAAGTTCCTAGCGGGAGGGCCGGAGGCGAGCAGTTCTTC
.	TRBV6-1	.	TRBJ1-2	CASSARTGRTVNYGYTF	TGTGCCAGCAGTGCCCGAACCGGCCGGACAGTTAACTATGGCTACACCTTC
.	TRBV6-4	.	TRBJ2-6	CASSETPGDVLTF	TGTGCCAGCAGTGAAACGCCCGGTGACGTCCTGACTTTC
.	TRBV20-1	.	TRBJ1-2	CSPEGGYTF	TGCAGTCCTGAAGGGGGCTACACCTTC
TRBD2	TRBV5-1	.	TRBJ2-5	CASRSGTSGPKGGETQYF	TGCGCCAGCAGGTCCGGGACTAGCGGCCCGAAAGGTGGAGAGACCCAGTACTTC
.	TRBV28	.	TRBJ1-6	CASRPPSGSPLHF	TGTGCCAGCAGGCCTCCATCCGGTTCACCCCTCCACTTT
.	TRBV25-1	.	TRBJ2-2	CASSEWSGRNTGELFF	TGTGCCAGCAGTGAATGGTCGGGGCGAAACACCGGGGAGCTGTTTTTT
TRBD2	TRBV7-9	.	TRBJ2-5	CASSFLGTSKETQYF	TGTGCCAGCAGTTTTCTCGGGACTAGCAAAGAGACCCAGTACTTC
.	TRBV11-2	.	TRBJ2-3	CASSLLERTQYF	TGTGCCAGCAGCTTATTAGAGAGGACGCAGTATTTT
.	TRBV5-1	.	TRBJ1-2	CASSPTSPNYGYTF	TGCGCCAGCAGCCCGACAAGTCCTAACTATGGCTACACCTTC
.	TRBV4-1	.	TRBJ2-1	CASSQTRHEQFF	TGCGCCAGCAGCCAAACACGCCATGAGCAGTTCTTC
TRBD2	TRBV6-5	.	TRBJ2-1	CASSSSGGRGINEQFF	TGTGCCAGCAGTTCAAGCGGGGGCCGAGGAATTAATGAGCAGTTCTTC
TRBD1	TRBV5-4	.	TRBJ1-2	CASSSWDSLYGYTF	TGTGCCAGCAGCAGCTGGGACAGCTTGTATGGCTACACCTTC
.	TRBV7-2	.	TRBJ2-3	CASSFGQFTDTQYF	TGTGCCAGCAGCTTCGGACAGTTCACAGATACGCAGTATTTT
.	TRBV29-1	.	TRBJ1-4	CSVKSFRAEKLFF	TGCAGCGTTAAAAGTTTTCGGGCTGAAAAACTGTTTTTT
.	TRBV6-1	.	TRBJ1-2	CASSEAFPGHGGYTF	TGTGCCAGCAGTGAAGCTTTCCCAGGACATGGGGGCTACACCTTC
.	TRBV6-5	.	TRBJ1-3	CASSYSRRAGDTIYF	TGTGCCAGCAGTTACTCGAGAAGGGCCGGAGACACCATATATTTT
.	TRBV19	.	TRBJ2-5	CASSMPRAGGTQYF	TGTGCCAGTAGTATGCCCAGGGCCGGGGGGACCCAGTACTTC
.	TRBV11-3	.	TRBJ2-3	CASSLAVGTQYF	TGTGCCAGCAGCTTAGCCGTGGGTACGCAGTATTTT
.	TRBV7-2	.	TRBJ2-5	CASSPFEGTQYF	TGTGCCAGCAGCCCCTTTGAGGGGACCCAGTACTTC
.	TRBV9	.	TRBJ1-2	CASSLLGGLNYGYTF	TGTGCCAGCAGCCTTCTCGGGGGACTGAACTATGGCTACACCTTC
.	TRBV29-1	few	TRBJ1-1	CSVEVSMNTEAFF	TGCAGCGTTGAGGTATCCATGAACACTGAAGCTTTCTTT
.	TRBV29-1	.	TRBJ1-2	CSVGLGANYGYTF	TGCAGCGTTGGGCTCGGCGCTAACTATGGCTACACCTTC
.	TRBV11-2	.	TRBJ2-7	CASSLGWGGSEQYF	TGTGCCAGCAGCTTAGGCTGGGGGGGCTCCGAGCAGTACTTC
.	TRBV19	.	TRBJ2-4	CASSIAVSKNIQYF	TGTGCCAGTAGTATTGCGGTTTCCAAAAACATTCAGTACTTC
.	TRBV7-2	.	TRBJ2-1	CASSRSRGNEQFF	TGTGCCAGCAGTCGCTCCAGGGGCAATGAGCAGTTCTTC
.	TRBV30	.	TRBJ2-7	CAWSKDGYEQYF	TGTGCCTGGAGTAAGGATGGCTACGAGCAGTACTTC
.	TRBV28	.	TRBJ1-1	CASRFDSRTEAFF	TGTGCCAGCAGGTTCGACAGTCGTACTGAAGCTTTCTTT
TRBD2	TRBV11-3	.	TRBJ2-1	CASSSRTSGYYNEQFF	TGTGCCAGCAGCTCACGGACTAGCGGGTACTACAATGAGCAGTTCTTC
.	TRBV5-6	.	TRBJ1-3	CASSQIGTDSGNTIYF	TGTGCCAGCAGCCAGATAGGGACTGACTCTGGAAACACCATATATTTT
.	TRBV7-2	once	TRBJ2-5	CASSLVGGKTQYF	TGTGCCAGCAGCTTAGTAGGGGGGAAGACCCAGTACTTC
TRBD2	TRBV11-2	.	TRBJ2-7	CASSLGLLLAGLDSYEQYF	TGTGCCAGCAGCTTAGGCCTTCTTCTAGCGGGGCTTGATTCCTACGAGCAGTACTTC
.	TRBV5-1	few	TRBJ2-3	CASSTALQGVTDTQYF	TGCGCCAGCAGTACCGCCTTGCAGGGTGTGACAGATACGCAGTATTTT
TRBD1	TRBV30	.	TRBJ1-5	CAWSPGQDDYQPQHF	TGTGCCTGGAGTCCCGGACAGGACGATTATCAGCCCCAGCATTTT
.	TRBV7-6	.	TRBJ2-7	CASSLSSGPDYEQYF	TGTGCCAGCAGCTTATCATCAGGGCCGGACTACGAGCAGTACTTC
TRBD2	TRBV6-6	.	TRBJ2-3	CASSYGGGNVGTQYF	TGTGCCAGCAGTTACGGCGGGGGTAACGTCGGTACGCAGTATTTT
.	TRBV29-1	.	TRBJ2-7	CSVEWQTTSSYEQYF	TGCAGCGTTGAATGGCAGACCACGAGCTCCTACGAGCAGTACTTC
.	TRBV5-4	.	TRBJ1-2	CASSRGGRANYGYTF	TGTGCCAGCAGCCGCGGGGGGCGAGCTAACTATGGCTACACCTTC
.	TRBV5-1	.	TRBJ1-4	CASSQGLAPGKKLFF	TGCGCCAGCAGCCAAGGACTCGCACCGGGTAAAAAACTGTTTTTT
.	TRBV19	.	TRBJ1-2	CASSSQGGTYGYTF	TGTGCCAGTAGTTCCCAGGGTGGCACCTATGGCTACACCTTC
.	TRBV5-8	.	TRBJ1-2	CASSLVAGRSGGHGYTF	TGTGCCAGCAGCTTGGTAGCCGGTCGTTCGGGGGGCCATGGCTACACCTTC
TRBD2	TRBV6-1	few	TRBJ2-2	CASRSLAGDTGELFF	TGTGCCAGCAGGAGCCTAGCGGGAGACACCGGGGAGCTGTTTTTT
.	TRBV5-1	.	TRBJ2-6	CASSFPSSGANVLTF	TGCGCCAGCAGCTTTCCATCGTCCGGGGCCAACGTCCTGACTTTC
TRBD2	TRBV13	.	TRBJ2-7	CASSLRAGREIRQYF	TGTGCCAGCAGCTTAAGGGCGGGGCGGGAGATACGGCAGTACTTC
.	TRBV13	.	TRBJ2-6	CASSLYQTGVLSGANVLTF	TGTGCCAGCAGCTTATACCAGACAGGCGTACTCTCTGGGGCCAACGTCCTGACTTTC
TRBD1	TRBV4-2	.	TRBJ2-3	CASSPSGRTGGFDTQYF	TGTGCCAGCAGCCCCTCTGGAAGGACAGGGGGCTTCGATACGCAGTATTTT
.	TRBV7-2	.	TRBJ1-2	CASSLLEAGAIYGYTF	TGTGCCAGCAGCCTCCTTGAGGCAGGAGCCATCTATGGCTACACCTTC
TRBD2	TRBV18	.	TRBJ2-5	CASSPLEPSGNQETQYF	TGTGCCAGCTCACCTCTGGAACCTAGCGGGAACCAAGAGACCCAGTACTTC
.	TRBV18	.	TRBJ2-2	CASSPTRNGELFF	TGTGCCAGCTCACCAACGAGGAACGGGGAGCTGTTTTTT
.	TRBV5-8	.	TRBJ2-7	CASSPKREQYF	TGTGCCAGCAGCCCCAAGAGGGAGCAGTACTTC
.	TRBV6-1	.	TRBJ1-2	CASSEVGEALLYYGYTF	TGTGCCAGCAGTGAAGTCGGGGAGGCCTTGCTGTACTATGGCTACACCTTC
.	TRBV18	.	TRBJ2-5	CASSLKGETQYF	TGTGCCAGCTCACTGAAGGGGGAGACCCAGTACTTC
.	TRBV5-5	.	TRBJ1-6	CASSLGSLSYNSPLHF	TGTGCCAGCAGCTTGGGCAGCCTCTCCTATAATTCACCCCTCCACTTT